The sequence of this T cell receptor beta chain was determined in a study of blood T cell repertoires in COVID-19. Trimming took 1 base from V and 0 from J; bases not matched to a gene: 1. The germline gives CDR1 SGHAT, CDR2 FQNNGV. The CDR3 totals 16 residues. Clones were read by immunoSEQ multiplex PCR, and TCRdb kept only the in-frame ones, dropping some. The repertoire holds around 240,000 clones, with 80% to 90% as singletons. The chain recombines TRBV11-2 with TRBJ2-2; 8 bases are shared with TRBD2. The source is a woman in her forties or fifties who had recovered from COVID-19. Sequencing input: PBMCs or T cells enriched from blood (not recorded which). The CDR3, as DNA: TGTGCCAGCAGCTTAGCGGGAGGGACGAACACCGGGGAGCTGTTTTTT. Protein sequence: CASSLAGGTNTGELFF.